A selection of T cell receptor beta chains follows, all from one sample in a study of T-cell reconstitution after alpha-beta-depleted transplantation in children. A single record per CDR3 protein comes from TCRdb applying MiXCR to the PCR reads. The table records some 200,000 distinct CDR3 sequences, approximately 9% of them present only once. The material sequenced was PBMCs from the stem cell graft donor, taken from the stem cell graft. All receptors derive from a human donor who donated a stem cell graft to a child with acute lymphoblastic leukemia. Both conserved end residues are part of each CDR3. The order of the fields is D gene, V gene, clone size, J gene, CDR3 DNA, CDR3 protein. The D gene is left open where the match is weak. Some rows have no size entry. The others give once, few or many, or a class for an expanded clone.

.	TRBV27	.	TRBJ1-1	TGTGCCAGCAAAAAGGGGGGAACTGAAGCTTTCTTT	CASKKGGTEAFF
.	TRBV10-3	few	TRBJ1-1	TGTGCCACCTCGGTAAGGGGAATGAACACTGAAGCTTTCTTT	CATSVRGMNTEAFF
TRBD1	TRBV29-1	.	TRBJ1-5	TGCAGCGTCGGAGGCGGGACAGGGAATCAGCCCCAGCATTTT	CSVGGGTGNQPQHF
.	TRBV4-3	.	TRBJ2-6	TGCGCCAGCAGCCATTTGGCCTCTGGGGCCAACGTCCTGACTTTC	CASSHLASGANVLTF
.	TRBV20-1	.	TRBJ1-2	TGCAGTGCTCAGACTGGGCTAGGCTATGGCTACACCTTC	CSAQTGLGYGYTF
.	TRBV25-1	.	TRBJ1-1	TGTGCCAGCAGTGAGCGGTTGAACACTGAAGCTTTCTTT	CASSERLNTEAFF
TRBD2	TRBV6-2/TRBV6-3	few	TRBJ2-7	TGTGCCAGCAGCCCCGGACTAGACCCCTACGAGCAGTACTTC	CASSPGLDPYEQYF
.	TRBV3-1	many	TRBJ1-2	TGTGCCAGCAGGGGGAGAATCTATGGCTACACCTTC	CASRGRIYGYTF
.	TRBV20-1	few	TRBJ1-4	TGCAGTGCGACCTCGGGGGCAACTAATGAAAAACTGTTTTTT	CSATSGATNEKLFF
.	TRBV20-1	many	TRBJ2-7	TGCAGTGCTAGGAGGCAGGCGACCTCCTACGAGCAGTACTTC	CSARRQATSYEQYF
.	TRBV5-1	few	TRBJ2-3	TGCGCCAGCAGCATAGGGTACCAGCTGACTAGCACAGATACGCAGTATTTT	CASSIGYQLTSTDTQYF
TRBD2	TRBV6-2/TRBV6-3	many	TRBJ2-3	TGTGCCAGTACTAGCGGGGGTGCCAGCACAGATACGCAGTATTTT	CASTSGGASTDTQYF
.	TRBV7-9	many	TRBJ1-4	TGTGCCAGCAGCTATAGGGGTGGTGGTGAAAAACTGTTTTTT	CASSYRGGGEKLFF
.	TRBV5-4	many	TRBJ1-1	TGTGCCAGCAGCCCCCGGGCTCTTGGGCACACTGAAGCTTTCTTT	CASSPRALGHTEAFF
.	TRBV5-1	many	TRBJ1-1	TGCGCCAGCAGCCCGGACGGGTTTAGGAACACTGAAGCTTTCTTT	CASSPDGFRNTEAFF
.	TRBV7-9	.	TRBJ1-1	TGTGCCAACAGCGAGCAGGACTACACTGAAGCTTTCTTT	CANSEQDYTEAFF
.	TRBV5-6	many	TRBJ2-3	TGTGCCAGCAGTCTGGGATCGGGAAATACGCAGTATTTT	CASSLGSGNTQYF
.	TRBV5-4	many	TRBJ1-1	TGTGCCAGCAGCCTCCAGGACTTACCCACTGAAGCTTTCTTT	CASSLQDLPTEAFF
.	TRBV7-8	few	TRBJ2-2	TGTGCCAGCAGCTTAGGGGTGGGGCGGGGAGAAACCGGGGAGCTGTTTTTT	CASSLGVGRGETGELFF
TRBD1	TRBV7-2	few	TRBJ1-1	TGTGCCAGCAGCCCCGGACAGGGCCGAATGAACACTGAAGCTTTCTTT	CASSPGQGRMNTEAFF
.	TRBV12-3/TRBV12-4	many	TRBJ1-6	TGTGCCAGCAGTTTATTGGGACCCAGTTCACCCCTCCACTTT	CASSLLGPSSPLHF
TRBD1	TRBV6-2/TRBV6-3	few	TRBJ1-5	TGTGCCAGCAGAGAGGACAGGGGGTTTCAGCCCCAGCATTTT	CASREDRGFQPQHF
TRBD1	TRBV7-2	.	TRBJ1-5	TGTGCCAGCAGCAAGGACAGGGGGAATCAGCCCCAGCATTTT	CASSKDRGNQPQHF
.	TRBV10-3	many	TRBJ2-3	TGTGCCATCAGTGAGGATGGCTTTAGCGTTCCAGATACGCAGTATTTT	CAISEDGFSVPDTQYF
TRBD1	TRBV4-1	few	TRBJ2-2	TGCGCCAGCAGCCACCGGACAGGGGGTTTTTCCGGGGAGCTGTTTTTT	CASSHRTGGFSGELFF
TRBD1	TRBV7-8	few	TRBJ1-1	TGTGCCAGCAGCTTAGACAGGGGGGACACTGAAGCTTTCTTT	CASSLDRGDTEAFF
.	TRBV7-2	few	TRBJ1-2	TGTGCCAGCAGCCCCCGTACAGGGTCCTATGGCTACACCTTC	CASSPRTGSYGYTF
TRBD1	TRBV5-1	many	TRBJ2-2	TGCGCCAGCAGCTGGGAGCTAGGGGGCAACACCGGGGAGCTGTTTTTT	CASSWELGGNTGELFF
TRBD2	TRBV20-1	few	TRBJ2-5	TGCAGTGCAGACATAGCGGGGGGGAATCAAGAGACCCAGTACTTC	CSADIAGGNQETQYF
.	TRBV4-2	few	TRBJ2-3	TGTGCCAGCAGCCCATGGGAGAGAGCCGTGCAGGGAGGTACAGATACGCAGTATTTT	CASSPWERAVQGGTDTQYF
TRBD1	TRBV5-1	few	TRBJ1-1	TGCGCCAGCAGCACGGGACAGGGAATGAACACTGAAGCTTTCTTT	CASSTGQGMNTEAFF
.	TRBV7-9	many	TRBJ2-2	TGTGCCAGCAGCTTCGGGACAAACACCGGGGAGCTGTTTTTT	CASSFGTNTGELFF
TRBD1	TRBV5-1	many	TRBJ2-7	TGCGCCAGCAGCTCTGACAGGGGGCTTGAGCAGTACTTC	CASSSDRGLEQYF
.	TRBV5-1	many	TRBJ1-1	TGCGCCAGCAGCTTGGAAAGAGGGAACACTGAAGCTTTCTTT	CASSLERGNTEAFF
TRBD1	TRBV12-3/TRBV12-4	few	TRBJ2-2	TGTGCCAGCAGTCCACAGGGGGCACTCATTGGCGGGGAGCTGTTTTTT	CASSPQGALIGGELFF
TRBD1	TRBV18	few	TRBJ1-5	TGTACCAGCTCACGGGCGGCAGGGGGCTTTAATCAGCCCCAGCATTTT	CTSSRAAGGFNQPQHF
.	TRBV12-3/TRBV12-4	many	TRBJ1-1	TGTGCCAGCAGTTTACGGGCAGGATCTGAAGCTTTCTTT	CASSLRAGSEAFF
.	TRBV6-1	.	TRBJ2-1	TGTGCCAGCAGACCCTTTTGGGCGGGTTTCAACAATGAGCAGTTCTTC	CASRPFWAGFNNEQFF
.	TRBV25-1	few	TRBJ2-7	TGTGCCAGCAGTGAATCTGGCAGGGGGGATCTCGAGCAGTACTTC	CASSESGRGDLEQYF
TRBD2	TRBV24-1	few	TRBJ2-3	TGTGCCACCGCTAGCGGGGAGGCGGATACGCAGTATTTT	CATASGEADTQYF
TRBD2	TRBV6-2/TRBV6-3	many	TRBJ2-1	TGTGCCAGCAAAGGTAGCGGGGCCAATGAGCAGTTCTTC	CASKGSGANEQFF
TRBD1	TRBV7-2	many	TRBJ1-5	TGTGCCAGCAGCTTATCGGGGACAGACCTTAATCAGCCCCAGCATTTT	CASSLSGTDLNQPQHF
.	TRBV12-5	few	TRBJ1-6	TGTGCTAGCGGCAGCGGCTGGCAGGGGAACTATAATTCACCCCTCCACTTT	CASGSGWQGNYNSPLHF
.	TRBV2	.	TRBJ2-1	TGTGCCAGCCAAATGGGAACATCTTACAATGAGCAGTTCTTC	CASQMGTSYNEQFF
TRBD1	TRBV11-2	many	TRBJ1-2	TGTGCCAGCAGCCCCGGGACAGGGGCTGTCTATGGCTACACCTTC	CASSPGTGAVYGYTF
.	TRBV12-3/TRBV12-4	few	TRBJ1-2	TGTGCCAGCAGCTCTTCCGGGCCCTTCTATGGCTACACCTTC	CASSSSGPFYGYTF
TRBD2	TRBV7-8	few	TRBJ2-3	TGTGCCAGCAGCTCCCCCCACGGTAGCGGGGGGGCAGATACGCAGTATTTT	CASSSPHGSGGADTQYF
.	TRBV13	many	TRBJ1-1	TGTGCCAGCAGCTTGAGGGGAGAGGACACTGAAGCTTTCTTT	CASSLRGEDTEAFF
.	TRBV5-1	few	TRBJ1-1	TGCGCCAGCAGCTTGTACCTGGGGGCGAGGACTGAAGCTTTCTTT	CASSLYLGARTEAFF